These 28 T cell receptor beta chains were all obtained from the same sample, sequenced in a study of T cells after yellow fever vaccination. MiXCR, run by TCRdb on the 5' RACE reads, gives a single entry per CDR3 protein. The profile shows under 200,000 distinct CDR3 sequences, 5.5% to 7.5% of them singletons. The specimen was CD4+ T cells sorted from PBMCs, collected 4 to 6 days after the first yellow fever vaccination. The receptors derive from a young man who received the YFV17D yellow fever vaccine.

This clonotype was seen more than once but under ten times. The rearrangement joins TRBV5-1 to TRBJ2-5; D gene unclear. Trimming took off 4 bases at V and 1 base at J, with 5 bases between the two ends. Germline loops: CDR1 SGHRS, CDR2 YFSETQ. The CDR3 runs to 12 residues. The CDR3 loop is CASSLFQETQYF. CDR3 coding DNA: TGCGCCAGCAGCCTCTTCCAAGAGACCCAGTACTTC. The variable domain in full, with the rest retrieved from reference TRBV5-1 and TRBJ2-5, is KAGVTQTPRYLIKTRGQQVTLSCSPISGHRSVSWYQQTPGQGLQFLFEYFSETQRNKGNFPGRFSGRQFSNSRSEMNVSTLELGDSALYLCASSLFQETQYFGPGTRLLVL.

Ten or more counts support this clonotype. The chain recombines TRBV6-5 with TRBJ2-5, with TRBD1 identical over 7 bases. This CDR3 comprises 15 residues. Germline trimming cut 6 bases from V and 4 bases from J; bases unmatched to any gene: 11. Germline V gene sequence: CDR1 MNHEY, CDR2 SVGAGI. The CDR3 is CASSRDQGQVETQYF. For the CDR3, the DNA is TGTGCCAGCAGCCGCGACCAAGGACAGGTAGAGACCCAGTACTTC.

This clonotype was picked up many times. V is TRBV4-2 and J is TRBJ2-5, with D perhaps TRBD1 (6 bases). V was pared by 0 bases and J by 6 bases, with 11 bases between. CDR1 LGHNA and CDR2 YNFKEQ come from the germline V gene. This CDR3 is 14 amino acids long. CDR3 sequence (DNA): TGTGCCAGCAGCCAAGATTGGGGACAACAGACCCAGTACTTC. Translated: CASSQDWGQQTQYF.

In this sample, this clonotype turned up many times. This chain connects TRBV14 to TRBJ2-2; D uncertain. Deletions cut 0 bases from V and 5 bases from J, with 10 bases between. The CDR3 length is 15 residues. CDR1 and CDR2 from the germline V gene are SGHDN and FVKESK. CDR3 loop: CASSQDIGRTGELFF. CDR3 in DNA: TGTGCCAGCAGCCAAGATATTGGAAGGACCGGGGAGCTGTTTTTT.

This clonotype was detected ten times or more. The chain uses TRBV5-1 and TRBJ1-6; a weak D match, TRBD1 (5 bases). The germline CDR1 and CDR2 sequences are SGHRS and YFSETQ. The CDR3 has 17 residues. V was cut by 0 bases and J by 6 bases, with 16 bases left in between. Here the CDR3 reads CASSLGLRQGGNSPLHF. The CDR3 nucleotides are TGCGCCAGCAGCTTGGGATTGCGGCAGGGCGGTAATTCACCCCTCCACTTT.

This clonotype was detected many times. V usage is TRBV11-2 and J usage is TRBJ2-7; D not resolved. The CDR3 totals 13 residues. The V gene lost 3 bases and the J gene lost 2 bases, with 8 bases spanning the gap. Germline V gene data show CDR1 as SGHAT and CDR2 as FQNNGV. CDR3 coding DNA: TGTGCCAGCAGCTTCGGTGAGACCTACGAGCAGTACTTC. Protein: CASSFGETYEQYF.

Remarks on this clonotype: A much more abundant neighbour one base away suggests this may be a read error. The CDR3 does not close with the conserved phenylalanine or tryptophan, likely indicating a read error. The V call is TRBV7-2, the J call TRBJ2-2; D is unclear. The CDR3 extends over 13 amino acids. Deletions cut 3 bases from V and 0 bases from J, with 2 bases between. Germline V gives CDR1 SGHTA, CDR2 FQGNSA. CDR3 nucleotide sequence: TGTGCCAGCAGCTTCACGAACACCGGGGAGCTGTTTTCT. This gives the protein CASSFTNTGELFS.

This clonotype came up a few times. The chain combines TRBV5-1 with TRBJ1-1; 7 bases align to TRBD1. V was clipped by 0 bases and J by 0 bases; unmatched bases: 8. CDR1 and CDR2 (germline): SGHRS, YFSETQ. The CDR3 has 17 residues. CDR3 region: CASSLGQGGTMNTEAFF. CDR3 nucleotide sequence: TGCGCCAGCAGCTTGGGACAGGGTGGGACCATGAACACTGAAGCTTTCTTT.

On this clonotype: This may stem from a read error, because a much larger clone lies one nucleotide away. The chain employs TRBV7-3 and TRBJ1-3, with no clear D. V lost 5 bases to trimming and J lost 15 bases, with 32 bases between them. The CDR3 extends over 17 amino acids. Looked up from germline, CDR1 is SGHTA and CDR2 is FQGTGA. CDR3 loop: CASSLSPIVDGGAHPYF. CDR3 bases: TGTGCCAGCAGCCTATCCCCGATCGTGGATGGCGGCGCACACCCATATTTT.

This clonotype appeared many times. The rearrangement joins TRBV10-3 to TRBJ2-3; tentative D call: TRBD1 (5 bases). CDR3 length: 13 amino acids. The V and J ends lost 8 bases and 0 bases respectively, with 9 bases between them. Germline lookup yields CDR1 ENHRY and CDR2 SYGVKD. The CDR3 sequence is CAIQGSSTDTQYF. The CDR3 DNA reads TGTGCCATCCAGGGTTCAAGCACAGATACGCAGTATTTT.

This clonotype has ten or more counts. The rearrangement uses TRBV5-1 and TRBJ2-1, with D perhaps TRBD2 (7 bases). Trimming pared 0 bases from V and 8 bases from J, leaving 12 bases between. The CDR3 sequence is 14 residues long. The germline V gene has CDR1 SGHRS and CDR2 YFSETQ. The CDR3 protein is CASSLGTGGDEQFF. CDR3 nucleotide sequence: TGCGCCAGCAGCTTGGGTACGGGGGGCGATGAGCAGTTCTTC.

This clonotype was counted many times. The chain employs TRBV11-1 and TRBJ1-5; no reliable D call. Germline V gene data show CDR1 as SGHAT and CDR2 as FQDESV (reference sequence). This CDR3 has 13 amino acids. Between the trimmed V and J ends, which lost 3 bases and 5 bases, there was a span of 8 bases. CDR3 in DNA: TGTGCCAGCAGCTTCGCTGGGGATCAGCCCCAGCATTTT. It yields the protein CASSFAGDQPQHF. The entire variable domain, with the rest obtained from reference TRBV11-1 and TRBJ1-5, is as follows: EAEVAQSPRYKITEKSQAVAFWCDPISGHATLYWYRQILGQGPELLVQFQDESVVDDSQLPKDRFSAERLKGVDSTLKIQPAELGDSAMYLCASSFAGDQPQHFGDGTRLSIL.

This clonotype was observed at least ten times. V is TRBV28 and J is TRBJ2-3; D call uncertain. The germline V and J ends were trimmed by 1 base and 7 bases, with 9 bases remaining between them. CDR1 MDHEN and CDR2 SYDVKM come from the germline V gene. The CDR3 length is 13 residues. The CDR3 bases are TGTGCCAGCAGTTTATTCTCCAGGTATACGCAGTATTTT. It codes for CASSLFSRYTQYF. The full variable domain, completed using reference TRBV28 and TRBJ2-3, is DVKVTQSSRYLVKRTGEKVFLECVQDMDHENMFWYRQDPGLGLRLIYFSYDVKMKEKGDIPEGYSVSREKKERFSLILESASTNQTSMYLCASSLFSRYTQYFGPGTRLTVL.

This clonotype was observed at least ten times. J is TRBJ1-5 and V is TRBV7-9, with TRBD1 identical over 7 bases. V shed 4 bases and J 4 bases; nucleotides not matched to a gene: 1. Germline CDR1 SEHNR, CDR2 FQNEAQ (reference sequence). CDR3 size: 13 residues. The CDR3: CASSSQGNQPQHF. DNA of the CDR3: TGTGCCAGCAGCTCACAGGGGAATCAGCCCCAGCATTTT.

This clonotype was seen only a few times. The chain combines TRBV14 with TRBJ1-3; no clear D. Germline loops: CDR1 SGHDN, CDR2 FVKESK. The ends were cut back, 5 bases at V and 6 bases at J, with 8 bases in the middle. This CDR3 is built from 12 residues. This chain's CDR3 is CASSRRINTIYF. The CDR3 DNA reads TGTGCCAGCAGCAGACGAATAAACACCATATATTTT. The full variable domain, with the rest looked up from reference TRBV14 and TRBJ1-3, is EAGVTQFPSHSVIEKGQTVTLRCDPISGHDNLYWYRRVMGKEIKFLLHFVKESKQDESGMPNNRFLAERTGGTYSTLKVQPAELEDSGVYFCASSRRINTIYFGEGSWLTVV.

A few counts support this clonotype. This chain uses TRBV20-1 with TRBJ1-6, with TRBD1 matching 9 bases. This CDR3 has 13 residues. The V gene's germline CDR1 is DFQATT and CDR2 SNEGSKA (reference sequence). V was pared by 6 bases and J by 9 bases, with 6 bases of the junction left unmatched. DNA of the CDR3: TGCAGTGCAACGGGACAGGGAGGTTCACCCCTCCACTTT. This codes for CSATGQGGSPLHF.

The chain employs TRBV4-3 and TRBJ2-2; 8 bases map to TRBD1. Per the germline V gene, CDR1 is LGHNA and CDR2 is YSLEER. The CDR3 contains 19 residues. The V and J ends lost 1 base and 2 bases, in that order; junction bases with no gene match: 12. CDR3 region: CASSQVRGTGGSNTGELFF. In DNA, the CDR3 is TGCGCCAGCAGCCAAGTACGAGGAACAGGGGGGTCAAACACCGGGGAGCTGTTTTTT.

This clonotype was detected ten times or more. CDR3 in amino acids: CASSYSYSYEQYF. In nucleotides, the CDR3 is TGTGCCAGCAGTTACTCCTATTCCTACGAGCAGTACTTC. The rearrangement joins TRBV6-6 to TRBJ2-7; D not resolved. The CDR3 contains 13 residues. Trimming pared 0 bases from V and 1 base from J, leaving 4 bases between. In germline, CDR1 is MNHNY, CDR2 SVGAGI (reference sequence).

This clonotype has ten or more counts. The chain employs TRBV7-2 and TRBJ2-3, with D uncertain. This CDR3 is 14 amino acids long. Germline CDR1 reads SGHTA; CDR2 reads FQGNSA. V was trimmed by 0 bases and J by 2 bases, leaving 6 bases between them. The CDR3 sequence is CASSLAGPTDTQYF. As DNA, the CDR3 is TGTGCCAGCAGCTTAGCCGGTCCCACAGATACGCAGTATTTT.

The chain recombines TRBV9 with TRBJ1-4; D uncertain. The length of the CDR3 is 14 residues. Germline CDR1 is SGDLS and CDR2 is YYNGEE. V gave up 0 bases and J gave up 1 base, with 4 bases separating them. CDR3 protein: CASSVGVTNEKLFF. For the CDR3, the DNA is TGTGCCAGCAGCGTAGGGGTAACTAATGAAAAACTGTTTTTT.

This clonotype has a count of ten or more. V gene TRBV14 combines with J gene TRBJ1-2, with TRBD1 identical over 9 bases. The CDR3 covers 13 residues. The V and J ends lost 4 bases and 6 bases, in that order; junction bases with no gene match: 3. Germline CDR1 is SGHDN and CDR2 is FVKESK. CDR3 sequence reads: CASSPRTGDGYTF. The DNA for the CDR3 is TGTGCCAGCAGCCCAAGGACAGGGGATGGCTACACCTTC.

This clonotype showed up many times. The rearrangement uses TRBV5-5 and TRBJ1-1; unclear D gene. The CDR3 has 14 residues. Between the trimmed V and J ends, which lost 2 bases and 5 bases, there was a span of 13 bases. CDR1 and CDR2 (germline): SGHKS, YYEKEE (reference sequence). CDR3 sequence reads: CASSFGMLGTEAFF. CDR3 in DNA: TGTGCCAGCAGCTTCGGTATGTTGGGGACTGAAGCTTTCTTT.

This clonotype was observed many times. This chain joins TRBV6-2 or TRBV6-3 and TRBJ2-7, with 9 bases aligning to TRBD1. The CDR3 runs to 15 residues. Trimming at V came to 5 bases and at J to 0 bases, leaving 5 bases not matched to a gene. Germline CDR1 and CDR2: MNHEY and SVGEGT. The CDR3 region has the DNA TGTGCCAGCAGTCAAGGGACAGGGAGCTCCTACGAGCAGTACGTC. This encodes CASSQGTGSSYEQYV.

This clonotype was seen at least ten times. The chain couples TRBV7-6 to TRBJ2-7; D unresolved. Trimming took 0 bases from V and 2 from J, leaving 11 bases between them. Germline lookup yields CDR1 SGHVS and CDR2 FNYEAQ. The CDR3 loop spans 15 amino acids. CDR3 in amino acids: CASSLAVGWTYEQYV. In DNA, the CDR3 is TGTGCCAGCAGCTTAGCGGTGGGGTGGACCTACGAGCAGTACGTC.

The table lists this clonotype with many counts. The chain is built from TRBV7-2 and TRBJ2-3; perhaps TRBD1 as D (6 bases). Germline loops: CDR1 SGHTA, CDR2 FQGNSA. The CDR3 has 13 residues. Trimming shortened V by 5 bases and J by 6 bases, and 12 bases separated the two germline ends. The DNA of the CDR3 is TGTGCCAGCAGCCGTGATAGGGGGGATACGCAGTATTTT. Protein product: CASSRDRGDTQYF.

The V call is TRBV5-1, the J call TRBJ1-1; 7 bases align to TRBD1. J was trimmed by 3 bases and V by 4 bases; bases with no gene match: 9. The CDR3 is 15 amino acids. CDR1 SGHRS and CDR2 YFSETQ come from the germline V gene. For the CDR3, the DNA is TGCGCCAGCAGCACCCAGACAGGGACCCACACTGAAGCTTTCTTT. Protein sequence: CASSTQTGTHTEAFF.

CDR3 protein: CASWRGNYGYTF. The CDR3 coding sequence is TGTGCCAGCTGGCGTGGGAACTATGGCTACACCTTC. The rearrangement links TRBV19 to TRBJ1-2; D not certain. CDR3 length: 12 residues. Germline values: CDR1 LNHDA, CDR2 SQIVND (reference sequence). V was clipped by 9 bases and J by 2 bases, with 10 bases between them. The full variable domain, rest sourced from reference TRBV19 and TRBJ1-2, is DGGITQSPKYLFRKEGQNVTLSCEQNLNHDAMYWYRQDPGQGLRLIYYSQIVNDFQKGDIAEGYSVSREKKESFPLTVTSAQKNPTAFYLCASWRGNYGYTFGSGTRLTVV.

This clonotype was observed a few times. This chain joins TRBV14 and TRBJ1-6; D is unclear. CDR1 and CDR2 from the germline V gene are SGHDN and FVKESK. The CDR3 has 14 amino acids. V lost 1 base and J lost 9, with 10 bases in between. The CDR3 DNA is TGTGCCAGCAGCCAAGTGGGTGGAGTTTCACCCCTCCACTTT. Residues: CASSQVGGVSPLHF. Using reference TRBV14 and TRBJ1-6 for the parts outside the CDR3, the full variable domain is EAGVTQFPSHSVIEKGQTVTLRCDPISGHDNLYWYRRVMGKEIKFLLHFVKESKQDESGMPNNRFLAERTGGTYSTLKVQPAELEDSGVYFCASSQVGGVSPLHFGNGTRLTVT.